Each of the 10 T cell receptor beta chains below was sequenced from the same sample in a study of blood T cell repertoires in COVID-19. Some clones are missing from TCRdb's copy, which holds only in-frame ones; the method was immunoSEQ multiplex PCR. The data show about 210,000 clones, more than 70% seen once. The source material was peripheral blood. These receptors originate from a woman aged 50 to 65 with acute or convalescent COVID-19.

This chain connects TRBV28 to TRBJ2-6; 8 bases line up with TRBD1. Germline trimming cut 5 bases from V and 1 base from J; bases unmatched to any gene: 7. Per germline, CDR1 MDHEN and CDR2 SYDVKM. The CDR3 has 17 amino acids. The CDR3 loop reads CASSQTGAPSGANVLTF. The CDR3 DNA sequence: TGTGCCAGCAGTCAGACAGGGGCCCCATCTGGGGCCAACGTCCTGACTTTC.

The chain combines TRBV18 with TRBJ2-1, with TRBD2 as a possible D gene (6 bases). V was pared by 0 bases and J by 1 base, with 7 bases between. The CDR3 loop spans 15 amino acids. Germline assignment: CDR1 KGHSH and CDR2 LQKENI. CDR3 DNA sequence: TGTGCCAGCTCACCACCGGAGGGGTCCTACAATGAGCAGTTCTTC. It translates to CASSPPEGSYNEQFF.

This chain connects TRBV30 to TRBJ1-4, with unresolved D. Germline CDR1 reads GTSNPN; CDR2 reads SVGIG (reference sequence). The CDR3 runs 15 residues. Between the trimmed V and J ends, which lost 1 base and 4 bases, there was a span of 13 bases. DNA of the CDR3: TGTGCCTGGAGTGCCCGGGGAGGGCTTAATGAAAAACTGTTTTTT. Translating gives CAWSARGGLNEKLFF.

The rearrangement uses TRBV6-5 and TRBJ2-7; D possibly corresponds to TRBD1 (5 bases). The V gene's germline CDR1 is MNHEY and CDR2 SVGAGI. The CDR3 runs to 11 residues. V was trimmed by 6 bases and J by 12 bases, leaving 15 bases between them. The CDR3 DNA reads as TGTGCCAGCAGCAATCAGGGCCCCTTGTACTTC. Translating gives CASSNQGPLYF.

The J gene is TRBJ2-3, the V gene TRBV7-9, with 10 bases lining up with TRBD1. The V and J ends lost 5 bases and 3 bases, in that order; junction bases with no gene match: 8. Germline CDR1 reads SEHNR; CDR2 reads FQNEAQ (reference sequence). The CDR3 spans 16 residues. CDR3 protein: CASSKDRGRGTDTQYF. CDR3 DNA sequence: TGTGCCAGCAGCAAAGACAGGGGGCGGGGGACAGATACGCAGTATTTT.

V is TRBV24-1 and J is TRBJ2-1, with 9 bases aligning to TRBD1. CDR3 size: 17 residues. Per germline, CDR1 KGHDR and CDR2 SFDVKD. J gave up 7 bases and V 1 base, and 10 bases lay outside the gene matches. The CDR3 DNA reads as TGTGCCACCAGTGATTTTCGGGGGACAGGGAGGGTTAATGAGCAGTTCTTC. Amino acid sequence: CATSDFRGTGRVNEQFF.

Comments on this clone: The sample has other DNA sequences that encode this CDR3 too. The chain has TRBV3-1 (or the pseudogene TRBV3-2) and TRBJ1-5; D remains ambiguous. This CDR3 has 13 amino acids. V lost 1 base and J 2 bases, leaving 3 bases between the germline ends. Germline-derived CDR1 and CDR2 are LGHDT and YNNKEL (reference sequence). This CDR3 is CASSQGGNQPQHF. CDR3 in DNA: TGTGCCAGCAGCCAAGGAGGCAATCAGCCCCAGCATTTT.

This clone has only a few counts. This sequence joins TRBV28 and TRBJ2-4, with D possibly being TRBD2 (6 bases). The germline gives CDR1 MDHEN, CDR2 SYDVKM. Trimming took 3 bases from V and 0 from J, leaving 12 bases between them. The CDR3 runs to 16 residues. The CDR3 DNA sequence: TGTGCCAGCAGTTTGGAGGGAAGCATAGCCAAAAACATTCAGTACTTC. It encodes CASSLEGSIAKNIQYF.

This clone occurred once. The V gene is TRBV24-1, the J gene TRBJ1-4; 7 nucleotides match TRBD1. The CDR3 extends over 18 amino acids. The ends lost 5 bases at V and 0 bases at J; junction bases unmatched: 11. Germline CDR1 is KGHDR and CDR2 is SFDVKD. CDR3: CATSGQDRANPTNEKLFF. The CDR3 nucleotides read TGTGCCACCAGTGGCCAAGACAGGGCCAACCCAACTAATGAAAAACTGTTTTTT.

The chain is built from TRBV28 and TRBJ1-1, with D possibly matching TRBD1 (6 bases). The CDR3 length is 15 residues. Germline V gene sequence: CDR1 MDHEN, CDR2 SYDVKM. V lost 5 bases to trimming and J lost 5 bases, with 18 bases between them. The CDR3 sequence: CASSPGPGGWTEAFF. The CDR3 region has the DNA TGTGCCAGCAGTCCCGGGCCGGGGGGCTGGACTGAAGCTTTCTTT. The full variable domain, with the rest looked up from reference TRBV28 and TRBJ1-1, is DVKVTQSSRYLVKRTGEKVFLECVQDMDHENMFWYRQDPGLGLRLIYFSYDVKMKEKGDIPEGYSVSREKKERFSLILESASTNQTSMYLCASSPGPGGWTEAFFGQGTRLTVV.